This TCR beta chain was sequenced during a study of T cells in Graves' hyperthyroidism and ophthalmopathy. Findings and caveats of the study: The model foresaw ophthalmopathy a median about 6.5 months prior to onset.

This clonotype was seen only a few times. No antigen is known for it. Template material for amplifying TCR beta CDR3 regions consisted of RNA transcripts. The study used the HTBI primer set for a first-round RT-PCR of the TCR CDR3. From the multiplex PCR reads, TCRdb called clonotypes with MiXCR, one entry per CDR3 protein. The table has over 450,000 distinct CDR3 sequences, 17% seen once. V was trimmed by 6 bases and J by 0 bases, leaving 12 bases between them. The length of the CDR3 is 15 residues. Germline CDR1 and CDR2: MNHEY and SMNVEV (reference sequence). The sequence was obtained from a woman younger than 30 with Graves' ophthalmopathy. The specimen was blood. The rearrangement links TRBV27 to TRBJ1-5; D gene ambiguous. CDR3 sequence reads: CASRDGEYSNQPQHF. The CDR3 DNA reads as TGTGCCAGCAGAGACGGAGAATATAGCAATCAGCCCCAGCATTTT.